A single sample is the source of the 21 T cell receptor beta chains below, sequenced in a study of blood T cell repertoires in COVID-19. Sequencing was performed with immunoSEQ multiplex PCR; in TCRdb, only in-frame clones are kept and a portion is missing. Of about 190,000 clones listed, around 84% were seen once; the top ten hold approximately 15%. The sequenced sample was peripheral blood. These receptor sequences come from a man aged 25-45 years with active or convalescent COVID-19.

The rearrangement joins TRBV2 to TRBJ2-2; D is uncertain. CDR3 length: 13 amino acids. The germline V gene encodes CDR1 SNHLY and CDR2 FYNNEI. For the CDR3, the DNA is TGTGGCGGCGGCCGAGTGGAAACCGGGGAGCTGTTTTTT. Its protein is CGGGRVETGELFF.

V is TRBV5-1 and J is TRBJ1-3; TRBD1 is a possible D gene (5 bases). The CDR3 consists of 17 residues. V was clipped by 2 bases and J by 1 base, with 16 bases between them. From germline, CDR1 is SGHRS and CDR2 YFSETQ. In nucleotides, the CDR3 is TGCGCCAGCAGCTTTTTTGCAGGGTCTCTTTCTGGAAACACCATATATTTT. Protein sequence: CASSFFAGSLSGNTIYF.

The chain combines TRBV5-4 with TRBJ2-3, with 10 bases that match TRBD2. After removal of 7 bases from V and 3 bases from J, the junction contained 8 bases not matched to a gene. The V gene's germline CDR1 is SGHNT and CDR2 YYREEE (reference sequence). The CDR3 spans 15 residues. DNA for the CDR3: TGTGCCAGCCGCGCTAGCGGGGGAATAACAGATACGCAGTATTTT. It translates to CASRASGGITDTQYF.

The chain carries TRBV28 and TRBJ1-2, with 9 bases that match TRBD1. This CDR3 contains 13 residues. Germline CDR1 MDHEN, CDR2 SYDVKM. V trimming: 8 bases; J trimming: 6 bases; junction bases outside the gene matches: 7. The DNA of the CDR3 is TGTGCCAGCTTACCGGGACAGGGTAATGGCTACACCTTC. It codes for CASLPGQGNGYTF.

This chain joins TRBV28 and TRBJ1-4; weak D call: TRBD1 (6 bases). This CDR3 contains 14 residues. Germline V gene data show CDR1 as MDHEN and CDR2 as SYDVKM. The ends were cut back, 5 bases at V and 6 bases at J, with 13 bases in the middle. The CDR3 region is CASSAGGQYEKLFF. For the CDR3, the DNA is TGTGCCAGCAGTGCGGGGGGGCAGTATGAAAAACTGTTTTTT.

This chain joins TRBV7-2 and TRBJ2-2; possible D gene TRBD2, 5 bases. The germline V gene has CDR1 SGHTA and CDR2 FQGNSA. The CDR3 totals 14 residues. V dropped 3 bases and J dropped 3 bases, with 8 bases sitting between them. In nucleotides, the CDR3 is TGTGCCAGCAGCTTGGGGAGTTACACCGGGGAGCTGTTTTTT. Translation: CASSLGSYTGELFF.

The gene calls are TRBV20-1 and TRBJ2-6, with D tentatively TRBD1 (5 bases). Germline loops: CDR1 DFQATT, CDR2 SNEGSKA (reference sequence). V dropped 5 bases and J dropped 12 bases, with 11 bases sitting between them. This CDR3 comprises 11 residues. For the CDR3, the DNA is TGCAGTGCTGAAGGACAAACCGTCCTGACTTTC. It codes for CSAEGQTVLTF.

The V gene is TRBV7-9, the J gene TRBJ2-7; 11 positions match TRBD1. The CDR3 sequence is 16 residues long. The V segment lost 5 bases and the J segment 5 bases; nucleotides outside the gene matches: 11. The V gene's germline CDR1 is SEHNR and CDR2 FQNEAQ (reference sequence). The CDR3 loop reads CASSPSRGQGAHEQYF. DNA for the CDR3: TGTGCCAGCAGCCCCTCCCGAGGACAGGGGGCCCACGAGCAGTACTTC.

The V gene is TRBV5-1, the J gene TRBJ2-2; possibly TRBD2 for D (6 bases). The germline V and J ends were trimmed by 4 bases and 0 bases, with 19 bases remaining between them. Germline V lookup: CDR1 SGHRS, CDR2 YFSETQ. There are 18 residues in the CDR3. CDR3 bases: TGCGCCAGCAGCCCACCCCATGTTACGGGGGCGAACACCGGGGAGCTGTTTTTT. It codes for CASSPPHVTGANTGELFF.

CDR3: CASSIDGGTGNEKLFF. For the CDR3, the DNA is TGTGCCAGTAGTATAGATGGAGGGACGGGAAATGAAAAACTGTTTTTT. This sequence joins TRBV19 and TRBJ1-4; a weak D match, TRBD1 (5 bases). The V gene lost 0 bases and the J gene lost 5 bases, with 13 bases spanning the gap. The CDR3 runs 16 residues. CDR1 is LNHDA, CDR2 SQIVND, per germline (reference sequence).

This chain uses TRBV2 with TRBJ1-2, with D uncertain. The germline V gene encodes CDR1 SNHLY and CDR2 FYNNEI. This CDR3 comprises 12 residues. Between the trimmed V and J ends, which lost 7 bases and 6 bases, there was a span of 12 bases. CDR3 coding DNA: TGTGCCAGCAATGGGGAGTTAGATGGCTACACCTTC. Amino acids: CASNGELDGYTF.

The J gene is TRBJ2-2, the V gene TRBV15; possible D gene TRBD2, 5 bases. Germline CDR1 LNHNV, CDR2 YYDKDF (reference sequence). Trimming took off 1 base at V and 3 bases at J, with 12 bases between the two ends. This CDR3 has 16 amino acids. In DNA, the CDR3 is TGTGCCACCAGCAGAGCCCGGGGTTGGGACACCGGGGAGCTGTTTTTT. Translating gives CATSRARGWDTGELFF.

CDR3 sequence reads: CSARTGETQYF. DNA for the CDR3: TGCAGTGCTAGAACAGGGGAAACGCAGTATTTT. The rearrangement joins TRBV20-1 to TRBJ2-3; 7 positions match TRBD1. CDR1 is DFQATT, CDR2 SNEGSKA, per germline (reference sequence). This CDR3 spans 11 amino acids. Losses at the gene ends were 2 bases for V and 9 bases for J; bases not matched to a gene: 2.

The chain joins TRBV7-8 to TRBJ1-2; 12 bases align to TRBD1. The CDR3 is 16 residues long. Germline V gene data show CDR1 as SGHVS and CDR2 as FQNEAQ. Trimming removed 4 bases from V and 6 bases from J; junction bases left unmatched: 9. The CDR3 region is CASSSAAGTGGDGYTF. In DNA form, the CDR3 reads TGTGCCAGCAGCTCCGCGGCAGGGACAGGGGGCGATGGCTACACCTTC.

This clone appeared a single time. The chain combines TRBV28 with TRBJ1-1, with 11 positions matching TRBD1. Germline V lookup: CDR1 MDHEN, CDR2 SYDVKM. The J segment lost 1 base and the V segment lost 6 bases, leaving 4 bases of the junction unmatched. The CDR3 spans 15 residues. The CDR3 DNA reads TGTGCCAGCAGCCGGGACAGGGGGTGGAACACTGAAGCTTTCTTT. Residues: CASSRDRGWNTEAFF.

This chain connects TRBV6-5 to TRBJ1-3; D uncertain. This CDR3 spans 14 amino acids. Germline CDR1 MNHEY, CDR2 SVGAGI. V was clipped by 2 bases and J by 2 bases, with 7 bases between them. DNA of the CDR3: TGTGCCAGCAGTTACACCCGGGCTGGAAACACCATATATTTT. It is translated as CASSYTRAGNTIYF.

The V gene is TRBV27, the J gene TRBJ2-2; a weak D match, TRBD1 (5 bases). V shed 4 bases and J shed 11 bases, with 8 bases lying between them. This CDR3 is built from 11 residues. CDR1 and CDR2 from the germline V gene are MNHEY and SMNVEV (reference sequence). CDR3 DNA sequence: TGTGCCAGCAGTTCCCGGACAGAGCTGTTTTTT. It translates to CASSSRTELFF.

The chain combines TRBV19 with TRBJ1-1; D may be TRBD1 (6 bases). The CDR3 contains 12 residues. V was trimmed by 6 bases and J by 7 bases, leaving 12 bases between them. Germline V CDR1 and CDR2: LNHDA, SQIVND (reference sequence). CDR3 sequence reads: CASRLGTSEAFF. CDR3 sequence (DNA): TGTGCCAGTAGACTCGGGACAAGTGAAGCTTTCTTT. Full variable domain (rest looked up from reference TRBV19 and TRBJ1-1): DGGITQSPKYLFRKEGQNVTLSCEQNLNHDAMYWYRQDPGQGLRLIYYSQIVNDFQKGDIAEGYSVSREKKESFPLTVTSAQKNPTAFYLCASRLGTSEAFFGQGTRLTVV.

The J gene is TRBJ1-5, the V gene TRBV10-1, with D maybe TRBD1 (5 bases). Germline assignment: CDR1 WNHNN and CDR2 SYGVQD (reference sequence). V lost 6 bases to trimming and J lost 9 bases, with 18 bases between them. CDR3 length: 14 amino acids. The CDR3 spells CASSAGRGVGPQHF. CDR3 bases: TGCGCCAGCAGCGCCGGGAGGGGCGTCGGGCCCCAGCATTTT.

In this sample, this clone turned up once. This chain connects TRBV5-1 to TRBJ1-4; D perhaps matches TRBD1 (5 bases). This CDR3 spans 17 amino acids. V gave up 0 bases and J gave up 0 bases, with 12 bases separating them. CDR1 is SGHRS and CDR2 is YFSETQ in the germline V gene. CDR3 loop: CASSLAGTRATNEKLFF. The CDR3 bases are TGCGCCAGCAGCTTGGCTGGTACCAGGGCAACTAATGAAAAACTGTTTTTT.

The V and J genes are TRBV5-4 and TRBJ1-6, with D uncertain. The V end lost 5 bases, the J end lost 0 bases, and 9 bases lay between the germline ends. This CDR3 region has 15 residues. The germline V gene encodes CDR1 SGHNT and CDR2 YYREEE (reference sequence). CDR3 bases: TGTGCCAGCAGTCGAGGTAGCTCCTATAATTCACCCCTCCACTTT. Encoded protein: CASSRGSSYNSPLHF.